This T cell receptor (beta chain) was obtained from a study of OX40 agonist ivuxolimab in advanced cancers. The assay was immunoSEQ multiplex PCR, and TCRdb's table has in-frame clones only and misses some. The profile shows 55,000 to 70,000 clones, about 85% of them singletons. The CDR3 covers 17 residues. With 3 bases clipped from V and 3 bases from J, the junction kept 13 bases outside the gene matches. Germline V gene sequence: CDR1 GTSNPN, CDR2 SVGIG (reference sequence). V usage is TRBV30 and J usage is TRBJ2-3, with 9 bases identical to TRBD2. Sequencing used CD4+ or CD8+ T cells sorted from blood, obtained in a trial of the OX40 agonist ivuxolimab. The sequence came from an adult with an advanced solid tumor such as melanoma, head and neck, liver or kidney cancer. CDR3 in amino acids: CAWRVLAGRGATDTQYF. CDR3 nucleotides: TGTGCCTGGAGGGTCCTAGCGGGACGAGGGGCTACAGATACGCAGTATTTT.